The clone carrying this T cell receptor (beta chain) was recorded once. Authors' analysis steps: Amplified reference gene primers provided the basis for estimating nucleated cell counts. TCRdb keeps only in-frame clones here, not all; method: immunoSEQ multiplex PCR. That table furnishes V, J and clone size, whereas the DNA furnished D and trimming. Found here are 300,000 to 400,000 clones, approximately 88% of them singletons; the top ten hold about 5.2%. These data are taken from a study of blood T cell repertoires in COVID-19. Residents of 24 US areas, aged about 18 to 95 years, made up the participants. Two negative PCRs, clearance, or symptom resolution had been documented for recovered Cohort 3 donors. The junction had 2 bases not matched to a gene; V was cut back by 2 bases and J by 8 bases. Germline CDR1 and CDR2: SGHTA and FQGNSA. CDR3 length: 13 residues.

Input material: PBMCs or T cells enriched from blood (not recorded which). This clonotype was obtained from a man in his 60s who had recovered from COVID-19. The chain carries TRBV7-2 and TRBJ2-1; TRBD2 matches 8 bases. The CDR3 DNA follows: TGTGCCAGCAGCTTACTGCGGGAGGATGAGCAGTTCTTC. It translates to CASSLLREDEQFF.